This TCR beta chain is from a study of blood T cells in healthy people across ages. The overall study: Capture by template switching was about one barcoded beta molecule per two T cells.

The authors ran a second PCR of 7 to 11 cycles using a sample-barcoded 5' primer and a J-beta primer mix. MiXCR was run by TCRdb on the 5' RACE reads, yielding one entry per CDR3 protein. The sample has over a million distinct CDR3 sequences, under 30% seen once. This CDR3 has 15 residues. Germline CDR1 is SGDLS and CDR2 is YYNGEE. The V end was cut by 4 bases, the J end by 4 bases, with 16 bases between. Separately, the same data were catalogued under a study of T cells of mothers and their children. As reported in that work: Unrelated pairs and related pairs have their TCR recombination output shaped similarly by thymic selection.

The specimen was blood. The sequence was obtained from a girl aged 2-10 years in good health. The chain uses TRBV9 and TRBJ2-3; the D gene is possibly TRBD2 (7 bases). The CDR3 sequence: CASSLLGEGADTQYF. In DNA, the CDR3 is TGTGCCAGCAGCCTCCTGGGGGAGGGGGCAGATACGCAGTATTTT. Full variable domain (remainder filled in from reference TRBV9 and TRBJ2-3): DSGVTQTPKHLITATGQRVTLRCSPRSGDLSVYWYQQSLDQGLQFLIQYYNGEERAKGNILERFSAQQFPDLHSELNLSSLELGDSALYFCASSLLGEGADTQYFGPGTRLTVL.